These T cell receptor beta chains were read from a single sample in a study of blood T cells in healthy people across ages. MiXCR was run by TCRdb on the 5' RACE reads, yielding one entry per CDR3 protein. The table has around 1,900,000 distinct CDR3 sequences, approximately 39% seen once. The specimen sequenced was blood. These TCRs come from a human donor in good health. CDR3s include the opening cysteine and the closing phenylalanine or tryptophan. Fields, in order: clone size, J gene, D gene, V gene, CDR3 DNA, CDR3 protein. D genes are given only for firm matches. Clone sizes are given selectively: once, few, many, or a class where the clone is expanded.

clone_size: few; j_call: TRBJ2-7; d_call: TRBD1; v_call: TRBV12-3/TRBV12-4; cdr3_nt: TGTGCCAGCAGTTCCCACAAGGGACAGGATTATTACGAGCAGTACTTC; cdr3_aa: CASSSHKGQDYYEQYF
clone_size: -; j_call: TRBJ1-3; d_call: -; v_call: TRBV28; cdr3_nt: TGTGCCAGCACTCCACAAGGAAAGAACACTGGGGGAGAGTCTGGAAACACCATATATTTT; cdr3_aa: CASTPQGKNTGGESGNTIYF
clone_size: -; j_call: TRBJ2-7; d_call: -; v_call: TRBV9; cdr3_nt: TGTGCCAGCAGCGTAGCGGACTGGTCCTACGAGCAGTACTTC; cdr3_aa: CASSVADWSYEQYF
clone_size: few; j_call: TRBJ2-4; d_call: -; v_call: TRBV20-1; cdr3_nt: TGCAGTGTCTTCCGTGTAGCCAAAAACATTCAGTACTTC; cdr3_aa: CSVFRVAKNIQYF
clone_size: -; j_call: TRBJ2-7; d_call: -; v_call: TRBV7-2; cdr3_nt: TGTGCCAGCAGCCCTATAGGGGGCTGGGAGGCCTACGAGCAGTACTTC; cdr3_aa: CASSPIGGWEAYEQYF
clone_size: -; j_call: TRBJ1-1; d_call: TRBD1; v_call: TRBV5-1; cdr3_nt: TGCGCCAGCAGCTTGGCCCGGACAGGAGCTGACCCGACTGAAGCTTTCTTT; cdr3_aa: CASSLARTGADPTEAFF
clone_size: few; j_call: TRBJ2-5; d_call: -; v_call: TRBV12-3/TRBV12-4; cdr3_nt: TGTGCCAGCAGTCTTATGGGGACAAAGCAAGAGACCCAGTACTTC; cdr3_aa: CASSLMGTKQETQYF
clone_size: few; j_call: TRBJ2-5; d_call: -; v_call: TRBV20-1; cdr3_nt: TGCAGTGCTAGCCGCGGGGTAAGAGAGACCCAGTACTTC; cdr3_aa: CSASRGVRETQYF
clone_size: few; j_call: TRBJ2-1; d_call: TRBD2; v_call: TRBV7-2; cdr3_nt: TGTGCCAGCAGCCTAGGACTAGCGGGGGGGTATCACAGCTCCTACAATGAGCAGTTCTTC; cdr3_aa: CASSLGLAGGYHSSYNEQFF
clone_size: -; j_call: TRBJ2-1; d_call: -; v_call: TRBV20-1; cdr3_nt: TGCAGTGCTAGTGGTTCCAGGACCCCTTACGAGCAGTTCTTC; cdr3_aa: CSASGSRTPYEQFF
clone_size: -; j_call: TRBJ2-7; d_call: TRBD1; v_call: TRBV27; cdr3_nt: TGTGCCAGCAGACAGGGGTTGTTTTACGAGCAGTACTTC; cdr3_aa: CASRQGLFYEQYF
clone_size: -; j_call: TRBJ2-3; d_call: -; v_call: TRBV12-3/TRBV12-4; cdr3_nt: TGTGCCAGCACCCGGGCCGGGGTAAGGCGGGAGTATTTT; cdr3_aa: CASTRAGVRREYF
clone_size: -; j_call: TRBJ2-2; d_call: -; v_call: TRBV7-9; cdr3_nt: TGTGCCAGCAGATTGGGCCCTTCCGGCACCGGGGAGCTGTTTTTT; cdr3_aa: CASRLGPSGTGELFF
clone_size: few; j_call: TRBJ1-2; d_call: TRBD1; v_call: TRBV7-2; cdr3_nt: TGTGCCAGCAGCTTAGCGGACGTAGACTACAGGGGGGACAGTGGCTACACCTTC; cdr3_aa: CASSLADVDYRGDSGYTF
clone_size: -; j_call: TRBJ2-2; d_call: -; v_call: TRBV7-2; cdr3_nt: TGTGCCAGCAGCTTCAAGGGGACGAACACCGGGGAGCTGTTTTTT; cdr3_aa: CASSFKGTNTGELFF
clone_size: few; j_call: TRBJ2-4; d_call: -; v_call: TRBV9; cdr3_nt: TGTGCCAGTAGCTCGCACGGGGCCCAAGGAAACATTCAGTACTTC; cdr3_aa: CASSSHGAQGNIQYF
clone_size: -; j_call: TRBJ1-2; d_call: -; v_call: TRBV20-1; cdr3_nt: TGCGGTGCGGCGTTATACGGGATGGGGTCCTATGGCTACACCTTC; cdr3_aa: CGAALYGMGSYGYTF
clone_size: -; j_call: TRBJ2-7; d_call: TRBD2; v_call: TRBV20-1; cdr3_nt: TGCAGTGCTAGAGTACCCACTAGCGGGGGAAGCGAGCAGTACTTC; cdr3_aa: CSARVPTSGGSEQYF
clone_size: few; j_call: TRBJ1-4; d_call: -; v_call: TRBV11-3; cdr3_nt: TGTGCCAGCAGCTTTGTAGTCGGACAACATGGGAATGAAAAACTGTTTTTT; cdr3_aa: CASSFVVGQHGNEKLFF
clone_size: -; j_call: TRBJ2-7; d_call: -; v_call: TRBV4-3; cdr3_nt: TGCGCCAGCAGCCAGGAAGTTGGGGGGGGCCTCTCCTACGAGCAGTACTTC; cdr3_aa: CASSQEVGGGLSYEQYF
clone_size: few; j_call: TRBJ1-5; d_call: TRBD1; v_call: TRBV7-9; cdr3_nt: TGTGCCAGCAGTTTGACAGGGGAGGATCAGCCCCAGCATTTT; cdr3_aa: CASSLTGEDQPQHF
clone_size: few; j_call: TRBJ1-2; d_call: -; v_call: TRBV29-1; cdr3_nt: -; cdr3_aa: CSVVETEWGEGTF
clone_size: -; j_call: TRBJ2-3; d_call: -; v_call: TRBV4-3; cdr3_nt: TGCGCCAGCAGCCAAGGCCTCCAGGGGAGCGGGGCCACAGATACGCAGTATTTT; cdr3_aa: CASSQGLQGSGATDTQYF
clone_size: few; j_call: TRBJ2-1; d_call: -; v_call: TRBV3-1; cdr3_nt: TGTGCCAGCAGCCAAGATTCTGGGGCCGTATGCAATGAGCAGTTCTTC; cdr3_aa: CASSQDSGAVCNEQFF
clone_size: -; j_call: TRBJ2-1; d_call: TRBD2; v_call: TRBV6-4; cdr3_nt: TGTGCCAGCAGTGGACTAGCGGGGTTCTACAATGAGCAGTTCTTC; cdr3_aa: CASSGLAGFYNEQFF
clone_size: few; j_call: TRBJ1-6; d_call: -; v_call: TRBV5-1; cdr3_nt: TGCGCCAGCAGCTTGGAGCAGGGTTCACCCCTCCACTTT; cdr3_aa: CASSLEQGSPLHF
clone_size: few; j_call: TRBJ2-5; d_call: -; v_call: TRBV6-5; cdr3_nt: TGTGCCAGCAGTTACTCCCTAGCGTCGGATATTAGCTACCAAGAGACCCAGTACTTC; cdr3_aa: CASSYSLASDISYQETQYF
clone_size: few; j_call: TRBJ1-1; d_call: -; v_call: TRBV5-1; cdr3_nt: TGCGCCAGCAGCACCCAACCCGGCGACGGTGAAGCTTTCTTT; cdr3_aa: CASSTQPGDGEAFF
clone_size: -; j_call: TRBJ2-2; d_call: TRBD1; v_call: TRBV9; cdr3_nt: TGTGCCAGCAGCGGGACAGGGCCGGCCGGGGAGCTGTTTTTT; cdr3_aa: CASSGTGPAGELFF